The clone carrying this T cell receptor (beta chain) was picked up one time. The CDR3 covers 16 residues. Trimming removed 4 bases from V and 2 bases from J, with 17 bases in between. The germline CDR1 and CDR2 sequences are SNHLY and FYNNEI. These data originate in a study of blood T cell repertoires in COVID-19. For the study at large: The United States, Italy and Spain were the sources of the acute and convalescent COVID-19 samples.

How the authors handled the data: It was from reference gene primer amplification that nucleated cell counts were estimated. Using immunoSEQ multiplex PCR, the repertoire was profiled, and TCRdb retains in-frame clones only, with some absent. V and J calls and clone size come straight from that table; D and trimming were deduced from the DNA. The table records under 300,000 clones, roughly 82% of them present only once. The chain has TRBV2 and TRBJ1-1; tentatively, D is TRBD1 (5 bases). The material sequenced was peripheral blood. The TCR was taken from a man aged 40-55 years who had recovered from COVID-19. For the CDR3, the DNA is TGTGCCAGCAGTGGGGGTCGGCGGGGACCTAACACTGAAGCTTTCTTT. It codes for CASSGGRRGPNTEAFF.